The 23 T cell receptor beta chains below come from one sample, sequenced in a study of blood T cell repertoires in COVID-19. Profiled with immunoSEQ multiplex PCR; TCRdb holds only in-frame clones, not every one. The table includes a few hundred thousand clones, around 89% detected once. Material: PBMCs or T cells enriched from blood (not recorded which). The receptor source for this set is a young woman who had recovered from COVID-19.

V usage is TRBV6-1 and J usage is TRBJ1-3, with no clear D. Looked up from germline, CDR1 is MNHNS and CDR2 is SASEGT. The length of the CDR3 is 14 residues. V lost 2 bases to trimming and J lost 4 bases, with 9 bases between them. The CDR3 protein is CASSEMGPGNTIYF. As DNA, the CDR3 is TGTGCCAGCAGTGAAATGGGCCCCGGAAACACCATATATTTT.

V is TRBV7-9 and J is TRBJ2-7; no clear D. CDR3 length: 14 amino acids. V was trimmed by 5 bases and J by 2 bases, leaving 13 bases between them. CDR1 is SEHNR and CDR2 is FQNEAQ in the germline V gene (reference sequence). The CDR3 is CASSPDFRPYEQYF. Here the CDR3 DNA reads TGTGCCAGCAGCCCCGACTTCCGTCCCTACGAGCAGTACTTC. Based on the CDR3 plus reference TRBV7-9 and TRBJ2-7, the full variable domain is DTGVSQNPRHKITKRGQNVTFRCDPISEHNRLYWYRQTLGQGPEFLTYFQNEAQLEKSRLLSDRFSAERPKGSFSTLEIQRTEQGDSAMYLCASSPDFRPYEQYFGPGTRLTVT.

The gene calls are TRBV7-8 and TRBJ2-7, with D perhaps matching TRBD1 (6 bases). Trimming pared 6 bases from V and 1 base from J, leaving 13 bases between. Germline CDR1 SGHVS, CDR2 FQNEAQ. The CDR3 length is 14 residues. CDR3 sequence: CASRYDRTSYEQYF. CDR3 DNA sequence: TGTGCCAGCAGATATGACAGGACTTCCTACGAGCAGTACTTC.

The rearrangement uses TRBV4-3 and TRBJ2-7; 7 bases are a match to TRBD2. The germline CDR1 and CDR2 sequences are LGHNA and YSLEER. This CDR3 contains 16 residues. V trimming: 0 bases; J trimming: 2 bases; junction bases outside the gene matches: 7. In DNA, the CDR3 is TGCGCCAGCAGCCAAGACCCCCGGGGGGAAGCCTACGAGCAGTACTTC. This translates into CASSQDPRGEAYEQYF.

This chain uses TRBV5-1 with TRBJ2-2, with D unresolved. This CDR3 region has 15 residues. Germline CDR1 is SGHRS and CDR2 is YFSETQ. V lost 0 bases to trimming and J lost 0 bases, with 6 bases between them. The CDR3 DNA reads TGCGCCAGCAGCTTGGCCCAGGCGAACACCGGGGAGCTGTTTTTT. This sequence encodes CASSLAQANTGELFF.

The rearrangement joins TRBV13 to TRBJ2-7; 12 bases align to TRBD1. Losses at the gene ends were 5 bases for V and 5 bases for J; bases not matched to a gene: 10. Looked up from germline, CDR1 is PRHDT and CDR2 is FYEKMQ (reference sequence). The CDR3 is 16 residues long. The CDR3 region has the DNA TGTGCCAGCAGCCAATACATGGGACAGGGGGCCCACGAGCAGTACTTC. Its translation is CASSQYMGQGAHEQYF.

The V call is TRBV19, the J call TRBJ2-7, with D possibly TRBD1 on 5 matching bases. V was shortened by 7 bases and J by 5 bases, with 15 bases between the two germline ends. The CDR3 runs to 13 residues. The germline V gene has CDR1 LNHDA and CDR2 SQIVND (reference sequence). For the CDR3, the DNA is TGTGCCAGTAATGGCAGGGTTATCGACGAGCAGTACTTC. It codes for CASNGRVIDEQYF.

This chain joins TRBV11-2 and TRBJ2-7; TRBD2 agrees at 9 bases. The length of the CDR3 is 17 residues. J lost 5 bases, V lost 0 bases, and 11 bases had no gene match. The V gene's germline CDR1 is SGHAT and CDR2 FQNNGV. The CDR3: CASSLDGLAGPVDEQYF. The DNA for the CDR3 is TGTGCCAGCAGCTTAGATGGTCTAGCGGGGCCGGTTGACGAGCAGTACTTC.

The chain links TRBV6-5 to TRBJ2-7; 11 bases agree with TRBD1. Germline V gene lookup returns CDR1 MNHEY and CDR2 SVGAGI. This CDR3 is 15 amino acids long. V lost 7 bases, J lost 3 bases, and 8 bases stayed unmatched. The CDR3 is CASTDGGTGGYEQYF. The CDR3 nucleotides are TGTGCCAGCACCGACGGAGGGACAGGGGGCTACGAGCAGTACTTC.

This chain links TRBV5-4 with TRBJ1-4; 8 nucleotides align to TRBD1. V lost 1 base and J lost 7; bases outside the gene matches: 0. The CDR3 is 13 amino acids. Per the germline V gene, CDR1 is SGHNT and CDR2 is YYREEE (reference sequence). The CDR3 reads CASSLTGGEKLFF. CDR3 bases: TGTGCCAGCAGCTTGACAGGGGGTGAAAAACTGTTTTTT.

The gene calls are TRBV9 and TRBJ1-4; D possibly corresponds to TRBD1 (6 bases). This CDR3 comprises 15 residues. In germline, CDR1 is SGDLS, CDR2 YYNGEE. Trimming left V 3 bases short and J 12 bases short, with 21 bases between. CDR3 sequence (DNA): TGTGCCAGCAGCGCCGGGACAAGGTCCGAGAGGGAACTGTTTTTT. This codes for CASSAGTRSERELFF. The full variable domain, with the rest looked up from reference TRBV9 and TRBJ1-4, is DSGVTQTPKHLITATGQRVTLRCSPRSGDLSVYWYQQSLDQGLQFLIQYYNGEERAKGNILERFSAQQFPDLHSELNLSSLELGDSALYFCASSAGTRSERELFFGSGTQLSVL.

This sequence joins TRBV5-1 and TRBJ2-7; a weak D match, TRBD2 (7 bases). This CDR3 has 16 amino acids. Germline loops: CDR1 SGHRS, CDR2 YFSETQ. Deletions cut 3 bases from V and 2 bases from J, with 18 bases between. The CDR3 DNA sequence: TGCGCCAGCAGCTCCGGGTGGGGGGGGCGACCCTACGAGCAGTACTTC. Protein product: CASSSGWGGRPYEQYF.

V gene TRBV9 combines with J gene TRBJ2-3, with 15 bases lining up with TRBD2. Trimming took 0 bases from V and 4 from J; bases not matched to a gene: 3. CDR3 size: 17 residues. Germline loops: CDR1 SGDLS, CDR2 YYNGEE. The CDR3 sequence: CASSVEGTSGGSDTQYF. CDR3 nucleotides: TGTGCCAGCAGCGTAGAAGGGACTAGCGGGGGGTCAGATACGCAGTATTTT. Using reference TRBV9 and TRBJ2-3 for the parts outside the CDR3, the full variable domain is DSGVTQTPKHLITATGQRVTLRCSPRSGDLSVYWYQQSLDQGLQFLIQYYNGEERAKGNILERFSAQQFPDLHSELNLSSLELGDSALYFCASSVEGTSGGSDTQYFGPGTRLTVL.

V is TRBV28 and J is TRBJ2-5, with 8 positions matching TRBD2. V dropped 10 bases and J dropped 1; count of bases not matched to a gene: 2. The CDR3 spans 12 residues. Germline CDR1 and CDR2: MDHEN and SYDVKM. The CDR3 sequence: CATGGGQETQYF. The CDR3 DNA is TGTGCCACGGGGGGGGGCCAAGAGACCCAGTACTTC.

The chain joins TRBV7-9 to TRBJ1-6, with a weak D call TRBD1 (5 bases). CDR1 and CDR2 (germline): SEHNR, FQNEAQ (reference sequence). V was pared by 2 bases and J by 0 bases, with 17 bases between. This CDR3 region has 19 residues. CDR3: CASSLIFGGLRSYNSPLHF. DNA for the CDR3: TGTGCCAGCAGCTTAATCTTCGGGGGGTTACGCTCCTATAATTCACCCCTCCACTTT.

The chain recombines TRBV30 with TRBJ2-2; 9 bases are shared with TRBD2. The CDR3 sequence is 12 residues long. With V trimmed by 6 bases and J by 9 bases, 5 bases remained unmatched. Germline V CDR1 and CDR2: GTSNPN, SVGIG (reference sequence). This chain's CDR3 is CACRTSVRELFF. CDR3 nucleotide sequence: TGTGCCTGCCGGACTAGCGTGCGGGAGCTGTTTTTT.

This clone was observed a handful of times. The V gene is TRBV24-1, the J gene TRBJ2-3, with 7 bases aligning to TRBD1. The V gene's germline CDR1 is KGHDR and CDR2 SFDVKD. The trim removed 5 bases at V and 14 bases at J, leaving 15 bases unmatched. The CDR3 is 14 residues long. The CDR3 here is CATSVPSGTEKMYF. The CDR3 DNA reads as TGTGCCACCAGTGTTCCTTCCGGGACAGAAAAAATGTATTTT.

This clone occurred a few times. The chain employs TRBV4-2 and TRBJ2-7; tentative D call: TRBD2 (6 bases). The germline V and J ends were trimmed by 1 base and 2 bases, with 18 bases remaining between them. CDR3 size: 17 residues. Germline V gene sequence: CDR1 LGHNA, CDR2 YNFKEQ. The CDR3 nucleotides are TGTGCCAGCAGCCAAGGGCCGGGCGGGACTCGGCCCTACGAGCAGTACTTC. It is translated as CASSQGPGGTRPYEQYF.

This chain links TRBV9 with TRBJ2-1; maybe TRBD2 (6 bases). The germline V and J ends were trimmed by 0 bases and 3 bases, with 10 bases remaining between them. CDR3 length: 15 residues. Germline V gives CDR1 SGDLS, CDR2 YYNGEE. DNA of the CDR3: TGTGCCAGCAGCGTAGCTAGCGCCTACTACAATGAGCAGTTCTTC. Translation gives CASSVASAYYNEQFF. The full variable domain, completed using reference TRBV9 and TRBJ2-1, is DSGVTQTPKHLITATGQRVTLRCSPRSGDLSVYWYQQSLDQGLQFLIQYYNGEERAKGNILERFSAQQFPDLHSELNLSSLELGDSALYFCASSVASAYYNEQFFGPGTRLTVL.

This clone was detected only once. The chain links TRBV24-1 to TRBJ2-1; possible D gene TRBD2, 6 bases. From germline, CDR1 is KGHDR and CDR2 SFDVKD. V was trimmed by 3 bases and J by 0 bases, leaving 11 bases between them. The CDR3 length is 16 residues. DNA of the CDR3: TGTGCCACCAGTGATGGCCCCGGGAGCTCCTACAATGAGCAGTTCTTC. Translating gives CATSDGPGSSYNEQFF.

The chain combines TRBV5-1 with TRBJ2-3; tentative D call: TRBD1 (6 bases). Trimming shortened V by 4 bases and J by 0 bases, and 15 bases separated the two germline ends. CDR1 and CDR2 from the germline V gene are SGHRS and YFSETQ. The CDR3 contains 16 residues. The CDR3 loop reads CASSAGTRTSTDTQYF. CDR3 coding DNA: TGCGCCAGCAGCGCCGGGACACGGACTAGCACAGATACGCAGTATTTT.

The V call is TRBV30, the J call TRBJ1-1; D is unclear. V shed 5 bases and J shed 6 bases, with 16 bases lying between them. Germline V gene lookup returns CDR1 GTSNPN and CDR2 SVGIG (reference sequence). The CDR3 contains 13 residues. The CDR3 is CAWCTGSPAEAFF. CDR3 DNA: TGTGCCTGGTGCACGGGGAGTCCCGCTGAAGCTTTCTTT.

The chain uses TRBV5-5 and TRBJ1-1; 9 nucleotides line up with TRBD1. There are 13 residues in the CDR3. Germline V CDR1 and CDR2: SGHKS, YYEKEE (reference sequence). With V trimmed by 2 bases and J by 6 bases, 2 bases remained unmatched. The CDR3 sequence is CASSLQGAPEAFF. CDR3 bases: TGTGCCAGCAGCTTACAGGGGGCTCCTGAAGCTTTCTTT.